The 12 T cell receptor beta chains presented below share a single source sample, sequenced in a study of CD4 and CD8 cells across lung adenocarcinoma regions. TCRdb fed the PCR reads into MiXCR, producing one record per CDR3 protein. This table has some 16,000 distinct CDR3 sequences, 45% to 70% appearing once. Sequencing was done on a sample of CD8+ T cells from the center of a lung tumor. The receptors shown here come from a female donor with lung adenocarcinoma. The CD4 and CD8 labels of this study may be unreliable.

This clonotype was picked up a small number of times. This chain uses TRBV10-1 with TRBJ2-1; 8 nucleotides agree with TRBD2. With 0 bases clipped from V and 9 bases from J, the junction kept 4 bases outside the gene matches. Looked up from germline, CDR1 is WNHNN and CDR2 is SYGVQD (reference sequence). The CDR3 totals 14 residues. CDR3 amino acids: CASSESSGSAEQFF. In nucleotides, the CDR3 is TGCGCCAGCAGTGAGTCGAGCGGGAGCGCTGAGCAGTTCTTC.

Only one count was recorded for this clonotype. The chain employs TRBV6-1 and TRBJ2-4; a possible D gene is TRBD1 (5 bases). The CDR3 totals 17 residues. V was cut by 1 base and J by 13 bases, with 26 bases left in between. CDR1 is MNHNS and CDR2 is SASEGT in the germline V gene. For the CDR3, the DNA is TGTGCCAGCAGTGAAGTACTGGCAGGGCGACAAGAAGGGTTCCAGTACTTC. Its protein product is CASSEVLAGRQEGFQYF.

The chain carries TRBV12-3 or TRBV12-4 and TRBJ2-5; 11 bases match TRBD2. The V and J ends lost 6 bases and 5 bases, in that order; junction bases with no gene match: 8. This CDR3 contains 15 residues. The CDR3 is CASSHTSGGGETQYF. Here the CDR3 DNA reads TGTGCCAGCAGCCATACTAGCGGGGGCGGCGAGACCCAGTACTTC.

The CDR3 sequence is CASRGTTRTGELFF. CDR3 sequence (DNA): TGTGCCAGCAGGGGGACTACTAGGACCGGGGAGCTGTTTTTT. V and J are TRBV14 and TRBJ2-2; 7 nucleotides match TRBD2. The CDR3 totals 14 residues. The germline V gene encodes CDR1 SGHDN and CDR2 FVKESK. The V and J ends lost 6 bases and 5 bases, in that order; junction bases with no gene match: 6.

This clonotype was seen at least ten times. J is TRBJ2-2 and V is TRBV4-1; D remains ambiguous. With 1 base removed from V and 0 bases from J, the gap between germline ends came to 12 bases. CDR1 MGHRA and CDR2 YSYEKL come from the germline V gene. This CDR3 spans 17 amino acids. This CDR3 is CASSQGFGPANTGELFF. The CDR3 bases are TGCGCCAGCAGCCAAGGGTTCGGACCCGCGAACACCGGGGAGCTGTTTTTT.

This chain uses TRBV6-1 with TRBJ2-1; TRBD1 or TRBD2 may be the D gene (5 bases each). The J call may be incorrect, as the DNA end agrees better with TRBJ2-7. The germline V gene encodes CDR1 MNHNS and CDR2 SASEGT. The CDR3 is made up of 16 amino acids. The CDR3 loop reads CASSEAGTASSYEQYF. The CDR3 DNA reads as TGTGCCAGCAGTGAAGCCGGGACGGCCAGCTCCTACGAGCAGTACTTC.

This chain connects TRBV6-5 to TRBJ2-3; 7 bases fit TRBD1. The CDR3 contains 14 residues. CDR1 is MNHEY and CDR2 is SVGAGI in the germline V gene. V lost 4 bases to trimming and J lost 8 bases; unmatched junction nucleotides: 9. CDR3 DNA: TGTGCCAGCAGTTCCGGGACAGCCTTGGGTACGCAGTATTTT. Protein: CASSSGTALGTQYF.

Ten or more counts support this clonotype. A read error may be the cause here, since a much bigger clone is one base away. This rearrangement joins TRBV10-3 to TRBJ2-1, with 7 bases fitting TRBD1. TRBJ2-7 explains the end of the DNA better; the J call may be wrong. The CDR3 extends over 17 amino acids. Germline values: CDR1 ENHRY, CDR2 SYGVKD. For the CDR3, the DNA is TGTGCCATCAGTGAGTCGGGCAGGGGGAAACCAGACAATGAGCAGTACTTC. Amino acid sequence: CAISESGRGKPDNEQYF.

The genes are TRBV7-6 and TRBJ1-1; weak D call: TRBD1 (5 bases). The CDR3 covers 18 residues. Germline loops: CDR1 SGHVS, CDR2 FNYEAQ. V was clipped by 1 base and J by 6 bases, with 24 bases between them. CDR3 nucleotides: TGTGCCAGCAGCTTAGGGGTTGCCGGGGAGGGGATTGTATCTGAAGCTTTCTTT. This codes for CASSLGVAGEGIVSEAFF.

The gene calls are TRBV4-1 and TRBJ2-4; 9 bases map to TRBD2. In germline, CDR1 is MGHRA, CDR2 YSYEKL. The CDR3 loop spans 18 amino acids. J was trimmed by 13 bases and V by 1 base; bases with no gene match: 20. The CDR3: CASSQADAGGGAKDMQYF. The CDR3 bases are TGCGCCAGCAGCCAAGCAGACGCGGGGGGGGGAGCCAAAGATATGCAGTACTTC.

This clonotype was counted once. The rearrangement uses TRBV6-1 and TRBJ2-2; D possibly uses TRBD1 or TRBD2 (5 bases each). The J call may be in error: the DNA end matches TRBJ2-3 better. The germline V gene has CDR1 MNHNS and CDR2 SASEGT. The CDR3 contains 16 residues. The CDR3 region is CASRGGQAASTGAQYF. The CDR3, as DNA: TGTGCCAGCAGGGGCGGGCAGGCTGCGAGCACAGGTGCGCAGTATTTT.

This clonotype was seen a single time. J is TRBJ2-2 and V is TRBV12-3 or TRBV12-4; TRBD1 is a possible D gene (5 bases). The CDR3 covers 14 residues. V dropped 5 bases and J dropped 5 bases, with 12 bases sitting between them. CDR3 loop: CASSPSGLTGELFF. For the CDR3, the DNA is TGTGCCAGCAGTCCGTCAGGGTTGACCGGGGAGCTGTTTTTT.